Each of the 8 T cell receptor beta chains below was sequenced from the same sample in a study of T cells in Graves' hyperthyroidism and ophthalmopathy. Researchers took RNA transcripts and amplified the TCR beta CDR3 regions from them. With the HTBI primer set, the TCR CDR3 went through a first round of RT-PCR. TCRdb re-called the multiplex PCR reads with MiXCR, one entry per CDR3 protein. The profile shows about 300,000 distinct CDR3 sequences, around 20% of them singletons. Sequencing was carried out using blood. The receptors come from a man aged 50-60 years with Graves' ophthalmopathy.

This chain links TRBV9 with TRBJ2-5; 8 bases match TRBD2. CDR3 length: 17 amino acids. Germline V lookup: CDR1 SGDLS, CDR2 YYNGEE. V shed 3 bases, J shed 5 bases, and the junction held 15 bases outside the gene matches. CDR3 DNA sequence: TGTGCCAGCAGCGCTGCGAAAGGACTAGCTGGTATGGAGACCCAGTACTTC. Translated: CASSAAKGLAGMETQYF.

The chain joins TRBV5-1 to TRBJ2-1, with 8 bases matching TRBD2. Trimming removed 0 bases from V and 4 bases from J; junction bases left unmatched: 3. The CDR3 covers 15 residues. Germline lookup yields CDR1 SGHRS and CDR2 YFSETQ. The CDR3 here is CASSLEASGYNEQFF. The CDR3 DNA reads as TGCGCCAGCAGCTTGGAGGCTAGCGGGTACAATGAGCAGTTCTTC.

The CDR3 sequence is CASSLARGGELFF. The CDR3 DNA is TGTGCCAGCAGCTTAGCGCGCGGCGGGGAGCTGTTTTTT. This chain connects TRBV7-2 to TRBJ2-2, with unresolved D. The CDR3 extends over 13 amino acids. The germline gives CDR1 SGHTA, CDR2 FQGNSA. The V gene lost 0 bases and the J gene lost 7 bases, with 6 bases spanning the gap.

This clonotype was observed a handful of times. V gene TRBV9 combines with J gene TRBJ1-3, with no clear D. Between the trimmed V and J ends, which lost 3 bases and 0 bases, there was a span of 10 bases. This CDR3 comprises 15 residues. CDR1 SGDLS and CDR2 YYNGEE come from the germline V gene. The CDR3 loop is CASSGGPISGNTIYF. In nucleotides, the CDR3 is TGTGCCAGCAGCGGAGGACCGATCTCTGGAAACACCATATATTTT.

The rearrangement links TRBV3-1 to TRBJ1-1; possible D gene TRBD1, 5 bases. The V and J ends lost 6 bases and 4 bases respectively, with 18 bases between them. Germline V CDR1 and CDR2: LGHDT, YNNKEL (reference sequence). This CDR3 region has 15 residues. In DNA, the CDR3 is TGTGCCAGCAGGGGACCCGGGGGGGGACCCACTGAAGCTTTCTTT. This encodes CASRGPGGGPTEAFF.

In this sample, this clonotype turned up once. CDR3 in amino acids: CATSRDRSGRGTGELFF. The CDR3 DNA sequence: TGTGCCACCAGCAGAGATAGGAGCGGGAGGGGAACCGGGGAGCTGTTTTTT. The chain recombines TRBV15 with TRBJ2-2; 10 bases fit TRBD2. V trimming: 0 bases; J trimming: 5 bases; junction bases outside the gene matches: 6. The CDR3 consists of 17 residues. Germline values: CDR1 LNHNV, CDR2 YYDKDF (reference sequence).

This clonotype was seen a few times. The CDR3 sequence is CASSQAGESAKNIQYF. The CDR3 DNA sequence: TGTGCCAGCAGCCAAGCGGGGGAGAGCGCCAAAAACATTCAGTACTTC. The chain couples TRBV28 to TRBJ2-4; 8 bases fit TRBD2. This CDR3 has 16 amino acids. Germline V gene data show CDR1 as MDHEN and CDR2 as SYDVKM. J gave up 1 base and V 6 bases, and 8 bases lay outside the gene matches. Supplemented by reference TRBV28 and TRBJ2-4, the full variable domain reads DVKVTQSSRYLVKRTGEKVFLECVQDMDHENMFWYRQDPGLGLRLIYFSYDVKMKEKGDIPEGYSVSREKKERFSLILESASTNQTSMYLCASSQAGESAKNIQYFGAGTRLSVL.

As for this clonotype: Its ends do not fully match the called genes, so a read error is possible. This chain connects TRBV6-1 to TRBJ2-5; tentative D call: TRBD1 (5 bases). CDR1 is MNHNS and CDR2 is SASEGT in the germline V gene. The CDR3 loop spans 14 amino acids. The CDR3 region is CASSRQPDQETQYF. The CDR3, as DNA: TGTGCCAGCAGTCGACAGCCCGACCAGGAGACCCAGTACTTC.